The 25 T cell receptor beta chains in this list originate from one sample, sequenced in a study of blood T cell repertoires in COVID-19 (dated by TCRdb to about 2020). Libraries came from the immunoSEQ multiplex PCR assay. Not all clones reach the TCRdb copy of this immuneACCESS table, which keeps in-frame sequences only. Checked studies attribute under half of the gap to unresolved V genes and leave the rest unexplained. For this sample there are over 200,000 clones; roughly nine tenths appear just once. In total, the top ten clones hold approximately 0.77% of the sample. Sequenced input: peripheral blood. All receptors derive from a man aged 55 to 70 with COVID-19, enrolled during active disease.

The chain joins TRBV6-5 to TRBJ2-3; D is ambiguous. Germline V lookup: CDR1 MNHEY, CDR2 SVGAGI. The CDR3 has 15 residues. Trimming took 10 bases from V and 0 from J, leaving 17 bases between them. Here the CDR3 DNA reads TGTGCCACCCTGCCACAGAGACGCAGCACAGATACGCAGTATTTT. It is translated as CATLPQRRSTDTQYF.

CDR3 amino acids: CASSPGSGTEAFF. The CDR3 coding sequence is TGTGCCAGCTCACCAGGGAGCGGCACTGAAGCTTTCTTT. V and J are TRBV18 and TRBJ1-1, with unresolved D. Looked up from germline, CDR1 is KGHSH and CDR2 is LQKENI. V was clipped by 2 bases and J by 4 bases, with 8 bases between them. This CDR3 is 13 amino acids long.

The chain joins TRBV6-5 to TRBJ1-1; TRBD1 might be the D (5 bases). CDR3 length: 15 amino acids. Germline V gene lookup returns CDR1 MNHEY and CDR2 SVGAGI. The V and J ends lost 0 bases and 6 bases respectively, with 14 bases between them. The CDR3 spells CASSYSRQGKAEAFF. The CDR3 nucleotides are TGTGCCAGCAGTTACTCACGGCAGGGAAAGGCTGAAGCTTTCTTT.

The chain joins TRBV7-6 to TRBJ2-7; D may be TRBD1 (7 bases). The germline V and J ends were trimmed by 5 bases and 2 bases, with 16 bases remaining between them. The V gene's germline CDR1 is SGHVS and CDR2 FNYEAQ. This CDR3 is 15 amino acids long. CDR3 in DNA: TGTGCCAGCAGCCCCCCCAGGGGGGAGGCCTACGAGCAGTACTTC. Its translation is CASSPPRGEAYEQYF.

J is TRBJ2-1 and V is TRBV6-6; 10 nucleotides agree with TRBD1. CDR3 size: 17 residues. Per the germline V gene, CDR1 is MNHNY and CDR2 is SVGAGI (reference sequence). V dropped 5 bases and J dropped 4; count of bases not matched to a gene: 11. Here the CDR3 reads CASSLRALGQGYNEQFF. For the CDR3, the DNA is TGTGCCAGCAGTCTACGGGCCCTGGGACAGGGGTACAATGAGCAGTTCTTC.

CDR3 residues: CASSQDSTIPSYGYTF. In nucleotides, the CDR3 is TGCGCCAGCAGCCAAGATTCCACAATTCCATCCTATGGCTACACCTTC. The V call is TRBV4-3, the J call TRBJ1-2; no firm D call. The CDR3 has 16 amino acids. Trimming removed 0 bases at V and 4 bases at J, with 15 bases between. Germline-derived CDR1 and CDR2 are LGHNA and YSLEER.

This chain joins TRBV3-1 (or the pseudogene TRBV3-2) and TRBJ1-1, with D perhaps matching TRBD1 (6 bases). The CDR3 contains 15 residues. V was shortened by 0 bases and J by 0 bases, with 8 bases between the two germline ends. The germline CDR1 and CDR2 sequences are LGHDT and YNNKEL (reference sequence). DNA for the CDR3: TGTGCCAGCAGCCAAGACCAGGGGATGAACACTGAAGCTTTCTTT. Amino acid sequence: CASSQDQGMNTEAFF.

The chain has TRBV29-1 and TRBJ2-1; weak D call: TRBD2 (5 bases). The germline V gene has CDR1 SQVTM and CDR2 ANQGSEA. The CDR3 spans 10 residues. The V end was cut by 3 bases, the J end by 12 bases, with 9 bases between. CDR3 coding DNA: TGCAGCGTTGATATCGGAGGGCAGTTCTTC. It codes for CSVDIGGQFF.

This sequence joins TRBV7-9 and TRBJ1-6, with 7 bases aligning to TRBD1. Looked up from germline, CDR1 is SEHNR and CDR2 is FQNEAQ (reference sequence). V lost 4 bases to trimming and J lost 5 bases; unmatched junction nucleotides: 8. This CDR3 is 16 amino acids long. This CDR3 reads CASSSARGQNNSPLHF. CDR3 sequence (DNA): TGTGCCAGCAGCTCCGCCAGGGGACAGAATAATTCACCCCTCCACTTT.

The chain uses TRBV4-2 and TRBJ1-6, with D uncertain. Germline-derived CDR1 and CDR2 are LGHNA and YNFKEQ. The CDR3 runs 14 residues. V was cut by 0 bases and J by 9 bases, with 9 bases left in between. The CDR3 sequence is CASSQENPGSPLHF. Here the CDR3 DNA reads TGTGCCAGCAGCCAAGAGAACCCGGGTTCACCCCTCCACTTT.

In DNA, the CDR3 is TGTGCCAGCAGCTTAGCGCACAGGAACACAGATACGCAGTATTTT. This translates into CASSLAHRNTDTQYF. The V and J genes are TRBV11-1 and TRBJ2-3, with D possibly being TRBD1 (5 bases). Germline CDR1 SGHAT, CDR2 FQDESV (reference sequence). V was clipped by 0 bases and J by 2 bases, with 9 bases between them. The CDR3 has 15 amino acids.

With respect to this clone: An end of the junction differs from the germline gene, which may be a read error. The CDR3 sequence: CASTLRDTEAFF. The CDR3 nucleotides read TGTGCCAGCACCTTGCGGGACACTGAAGCTTTCTTT. The chain links TRBV5-4 to TRBJ1-1, with D unresolved. The CDR3 extends over 12 amino acids. The germline CDR1 and CDR2 sequences are SGHNT and YYREEE (reference sequence).

The rearrangement links TRBV5-4 to TRBJ1-2, with unresolved D. Germline CDR1 SGHNT, CDR2 YYREEE (reference sequence). The length of the CDR3 is 13 residues. V lost 4 bases to trimming and J lost 10 bases, with 17 bases between them. CDR3 sequence: CASSDGPSRFYTF. DNA for the CDR3: TGTGCCAGCAGCGATGGTCCGTCTCGGTTCTACACCTTC.

The chain has TRBV5-1 and TRBJ1-4, with D possibly being TRBD1 (6 bases). Germline lookup yields CDR1 SGHRS and CDR2 YFSETQ. The CDR3 length is 17 residues. Trimming cost V 0 bases and J 2 bases, with 14 bases left between them. The CDR3 region has the DNA TGCGCCAGCAGCTTGGGTCAGGGGAGAATCACTAATGAAAAACTGTTTTTT. Translating gives CASSLGQGRITNEKLFF.

This chain joins TRBV11-2 and TRBJ1-1; TRBD1 matches at 7 bases. This CDR3 is 15 amino acids long. Trimming took 5 bases from V and 6 from J; bases not matched to a gene: 12. Germline V lookup: CDR1 SGHAT, CDR2 FQNNGV. CDR3 protein: CASSLGMGTAAEAFF. CDR3 nucleotides: TGTGCCAGCAGCCTAGGGATGGGGACAGCGGCTGAAGCTTTCTTT. Full variable domain (outside the CDR3, taken from reference TRBV11-2 and TRBJ1-1): EAGVAQSPRYKIIEKRQSVAFWCNPISGHATLYWYQQILGQGPKLLIQFQNNGVVDDSQLPKDRFSAERLKGVDSTLKIQPAKLEDSAVYLCASSLGMGTAAEAFFGQGTRLTVV.

The chain recombines TRBV4-2 with TRBJ2-7; D remains ambiguous. The germline gives CDR1 LGHNA, CDR2 YNFKEQ. This CDR3 is built from 15 residues. V was trimmed by 0 bases and J by 2 bases, leaving 11 bases between them. CDR3 sequence reads: CASSQDRASPYEQYF. In DNA, the CDR3 is TGTGCCAGCAGCCAAGATCGAGCTTCCCCCTACGAGCAGTACTTC.

V and J are TRBV9 and TRBJ2-7; possibly TRBD2 for D (6 bases). The CDR3 length is 16 residues. Germline assignment: CDR1 SGDLS and CDR2 YYNGEE. V gave up 3 bases and J gave up 0 bases, with 16 bases separating them. The CDR3 here is CASSESRDGSSYEQYF. In DNA form, the CDR3 reads TGTGCCAGCAGCGAAAGCCGGGACGGGAGCTCCTACGAGCAGTACTTC.

The chain has TRBV4-3 and TRBJ2-7, with 9 bases matching TRBD1. This CDR3 contains 17 residues. V was clipped by 0 bases and J by 3 bases; unmatched bases: 9. Germline values: CDR1 LGHNA, CDR2 YSLEER. This chain's CDR3 is CASSQDYRQGGYYEQYF. The CDR3, as DNA: TGCGCCAGCAGCCAAGATTATCGACAGGGGGGTTACTACGAGCAGTACTTC.

The rearrangement links TRBV6-1 to TRBJ1-4, with a possible D match to TRBD1 (6 bases). Germline V gene data show CDR1 as MNHNS and CDR2 as SASEGT. Trimming shortened V by 3 bases and J by 10 bases, and 12 bases separated the two germline ends. The CDR3 extends over 13 amino acids. As DNA, the CDR3 is TGTGCCAGCAGTGACAGGGGAGTCGGAAAACTGTTTTTT. Encoded protein: CASSDRGVGKLFF.

Here the CDR3 DNA reads TGTGCCACCAGCAGAGAAAGGACTAGCGTCGGCAATGAGCAGTTCTTC. Protein: CATSRERTSVGNEQFF. The chain uses TRBV15 and TRBJ2-1, with 9 bases identical to TRBD2. Trimming took 0 bases from V and 6 from J; bases not matched to a gene: 6. CDR1 is LNHNV and CDR2 is YYDKDF in the germline V gene (reference sequence). This CDR3 has 16 residues.

The chain joins TRBV28 to TRBJ1-2; 11 bases match TRBD1. The V gene end was trimmed by 5 bases and the J gene end by 8 bases; junction bases not matched to a gene: 7. The CDR3 extends over 14 amino acids. The germline V gene has CDR1 MDHEN and CDR2 SYDVKM. The CDR3 protein is CASSRTGGARGYTF. The CDR3 region has the DNA TGTGCCAGCAGTCGGACAGGGGGCGCGAGGGGCTACACCTTC.

This chain uses TRBV6-4 with TRBJ2-1; D perhaps matches TRBD2 (6 bases). V was cut by 0 bases and J by 16 bases, with 22 bases left in between. Per the germline V gene, CDR1 is MRHNA and CDR2 is SNTAGT. CDR3 length: 15 residues. The CDR3: CASSDSSSGTVVQFF. CDR3 DNA sequence: TGTGCCAGCAGTGACTCCTCTTCCGGGACTGTTGTCCAATTCTTC.

The CDR3 here is CASHRGEVSNQPQHF. CDR3 bases: TGTGCCTCACACCGGGGGGAGGTTAGCAATCAGCCCCAGCATTTT. This chain connects TRBV19 to TRBJ1-5; a possible D gene is TRBD1 (5 bases). This CDR3 has 15 residues. V lost 11 bases to trimming and J lost 0 bases, with 17 bases between them. Germline CDR1 is LNHDA and CDR2 is SQIVND (reference sequence).

The CDR3: CASSHTGEQFF. The CDR3 nucleotides read TGTGCCAGCAGTCACACAGGAGAGCAGTTCTTC. The chain combines TRBV27 with TRBJ2-1; a weak D match, TRBD1 (5 bases). CDR1 and CDR2 (germline): MNHEY, SMNVEV (reference sequence). V gave up 5 bases and J gave up 10 bases, with 9 bases separating them. The CDR3 is 11 amino acids.

The rearrangement joins TRBV5-6 to TRBJ2-1; D may be TRBD2 (6 bases). The CDR3 contains 12 residues. V was trimmed by 4 bases and J by 10 bases, leaving 12 bases between them. Per the germline V gene, CDR1 is SGHDT and CDR2 is YYEEEE. The CDR3 protein is CASSMTSSEQFF. In DNA form, the CDR3 reads TGTGCCAGCAGCATGACTAGTAGCGAGCAGTTCTTC. Drawing the rest from reference TRBV5-6 and TRBJ2-1, the complete variable domain is DAGVTQSPTHLIKTRGQQVTLRCSPKSGHDTVSWYQQALGQGPQFIFQYYEEEERQRGNFPDRFSGHQFPNYSSELNVNALLLGDSALYLCASSMTSSEQFFGPGTRLTVL.